This T cell receptor beta chain was captured by sequencing in a study of human T cells and chemical hapten exposure. Turning to the study itself: Variation in per-sample TCR yields came mainly from small pooled library volume differences.

Germline lookup yields CDR1 MNHNY and CDR2 SVGAGI (reference sequence). The CDR3 totals 15 residues. Trimming removed 5 bases at V and 6 bases at J, with 18 bases between. This clonotype was seen repeatedly, ten times or more. Its specificity is not known. Individual cDNA molecules each carried unique molecular identifiers attached by the library. Per the original data handling: Samples ranged from about 20,000 to 750,000 TCRs, with a median of about 96,000. TCRdb fed the RACE reads into MiXCR, producing one record per CDR3 protein. The V and J calls and clone size come from TCRdb's table, not from the authors' own analysis. The profile covers 30,000 to 40,000 distinct CDR3 sequences, with 4.5% to 5.5% appearing a single time and about 13% taken by the ten largest. As to time point: healthy volunteer bleed at 6 weeks. It was from unfractionated whole blood that total RNA was extracted. General study findings and limits: DPC sensitization left the count of TCRs above 1 in 1000 unchanged.

The TCR sequence derives from a human donor in good health. Some clones in this sample may be carry-over from other donors' samples. The chain combines TRBV6-6 with TRBJ2-3; D is unresolved. Material for sequencing was whole blood. The CDR3, as DNA: TGTGCCAGCAGTCCCACCGCCGTGCCGGCGGATACGCAGTATTTT. It codes for CASSPTAVPADTQYF.